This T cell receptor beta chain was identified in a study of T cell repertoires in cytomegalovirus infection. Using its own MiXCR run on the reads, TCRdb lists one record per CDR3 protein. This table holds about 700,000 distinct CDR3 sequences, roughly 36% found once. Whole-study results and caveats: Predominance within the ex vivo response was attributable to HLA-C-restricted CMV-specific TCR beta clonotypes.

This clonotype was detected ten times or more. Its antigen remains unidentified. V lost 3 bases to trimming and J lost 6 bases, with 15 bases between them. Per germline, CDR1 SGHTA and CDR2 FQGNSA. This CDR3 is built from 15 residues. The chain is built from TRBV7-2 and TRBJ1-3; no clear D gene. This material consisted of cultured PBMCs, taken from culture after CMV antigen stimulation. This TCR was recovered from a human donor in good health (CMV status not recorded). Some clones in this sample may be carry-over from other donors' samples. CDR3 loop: CASSLGLPGVNTIYF. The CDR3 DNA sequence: TGTGCCAGCAGCTTGGGTTTGCCGGGTGTAAACACCATATATTTT.